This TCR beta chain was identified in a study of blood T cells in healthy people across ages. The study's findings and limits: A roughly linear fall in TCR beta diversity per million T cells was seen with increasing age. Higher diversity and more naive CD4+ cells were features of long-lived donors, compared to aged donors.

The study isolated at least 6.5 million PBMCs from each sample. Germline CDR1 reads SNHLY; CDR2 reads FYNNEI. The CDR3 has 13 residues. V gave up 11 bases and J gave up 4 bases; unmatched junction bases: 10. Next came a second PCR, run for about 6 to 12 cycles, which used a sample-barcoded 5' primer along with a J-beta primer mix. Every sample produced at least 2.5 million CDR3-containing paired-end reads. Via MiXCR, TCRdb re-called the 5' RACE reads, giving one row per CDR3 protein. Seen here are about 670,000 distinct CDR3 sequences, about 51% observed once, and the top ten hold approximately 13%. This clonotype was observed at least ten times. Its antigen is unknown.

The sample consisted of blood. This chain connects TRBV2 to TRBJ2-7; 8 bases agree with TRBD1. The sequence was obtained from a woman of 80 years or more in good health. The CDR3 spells CAARATGVYEQYF. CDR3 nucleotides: TGTGCCGCCCGGGCGACAGGGGTGTACGAGCAGTACTTC. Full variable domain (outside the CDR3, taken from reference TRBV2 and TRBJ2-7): EPEVTQTPSHQVTQMGQEVILRCVPISNHLYFYWYRQILGQKVEFLVSFYNNEISEKSEIFDDQFSVERPDGSNFTLKIRSTKLEDSAMYFCAARATGVYEQYFGPGTRLTVT.